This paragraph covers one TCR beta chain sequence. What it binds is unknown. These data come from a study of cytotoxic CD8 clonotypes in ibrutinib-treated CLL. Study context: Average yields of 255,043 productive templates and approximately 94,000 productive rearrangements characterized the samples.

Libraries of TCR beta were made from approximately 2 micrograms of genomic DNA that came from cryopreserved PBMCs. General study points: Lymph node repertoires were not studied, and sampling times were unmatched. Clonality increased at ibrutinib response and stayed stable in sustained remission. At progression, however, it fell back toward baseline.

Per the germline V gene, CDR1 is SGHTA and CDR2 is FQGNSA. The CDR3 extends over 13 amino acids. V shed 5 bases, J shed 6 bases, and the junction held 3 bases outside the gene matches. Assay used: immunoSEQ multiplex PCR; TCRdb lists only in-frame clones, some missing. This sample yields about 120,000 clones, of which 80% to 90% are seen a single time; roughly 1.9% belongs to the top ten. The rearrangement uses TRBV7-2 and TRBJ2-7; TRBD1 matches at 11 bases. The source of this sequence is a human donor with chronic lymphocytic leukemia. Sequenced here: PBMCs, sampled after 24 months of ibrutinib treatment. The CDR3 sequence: CASSTGTGGEQYF. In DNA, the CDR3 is TGTGCCAGCAGCACCGGGACAGGGGGCGAGCAGTACTTC.